This T cell receptor beta chain was documented in a study of T cells expressing NK-cell markers. CDR1 and CDR2 (germline): SGHTA, FQGNSA. The length of the CDR3 is 14 residues. For each CDR3 protein, TCRdb gives one entry from its re-call of the 5' RACE reads, without DNA. The sample features 300,000 or so distinct CDR3 sequences, with 4% to 5% in its top ten. The chain recombines TRBV7-2 with TRBJ2-2. The source material was blood T cells: a sorted CD56 or NKG2C T cell subset, CD4+ or CD8+ T cells, or bulk PBMC T cells (not recorded which). The receptor was isolated from a woman between 18 and 75 years old in good health. The CDR3 is CASSLLQTTGELFF.